These T cell receptor beta chains were read from a single sample in a study of shared clonotypes between healthy human individuals. Only in-frame clones appear in the TCRdb table, and some are missing; sequencing was by immunoSEQ multiplex PCR. The profile shows around 440,000 clones, 77% of them singletons. The sample comprised PBMCs. The receptors come from a woman aged 40 to 50 in good health. Some clones in this sample may be carry-over from other donors' samples. CDR3s include the opening cysteine and the closing phenylalanine or tryptophan. The order of the fields is V gene, J gene, D gene, clone size, CDR3 protein, CDR3 DNA. D genes are given only for firm matches. Size tells how often a clone was seen (once, few, many) or the class of an expanded clone, and some rows leave it out.

v_gene: TRBV6-5
j_gene: TRBJ1-2
d_gene: TRBD1
abundance: -
CDR3aa: CASSYHRDRDYGYTF
CDR3nt: TGTGCCAGCAGTTACCACCGGGACAGGGACTATGGCTACACCTTC

v_gene: TRBV19
j_gene: TRBJ2-6
d_gene: -
abundance: -
CDR3aa: CASSPRRDGANVLTF
CDR3nt: TGTGCCAGTAGTCCTCGGAGGGATGGGGCCAACGTCCTGACTTTC

v_gene: TRBV1
j_gene: TRBJ1-2
d_gene: -
abundance: -
CDR3aa: CTSSQKKGQGPFVAYGYTF
CDR3nt: TGCACCAGCAGCCAAAAGAAGGGACAGGGTCCGTTTGTGGCTTATGGCTACACCTTC

v_gene: TRBV6-1
j_gene: TRBJ2-7
d_gene: TRBD2
abundance: -
CDR3aa: CASSDGGTLYEQYF
CDR3nt: TGTGCCAGCAGCGACGGGGGGACCCTTTACGAGCAGTACTTC

v_gene: TRBV9
j_gene: TRBJ2-7
d_gene: -
abundance: -
CDR3aa: CASSVGVESSYEQYF
CDR3nt: TGTGCCAGCAGCGTTGGGGTTGAAAGCTCCTACGAGCAGTACTTC

v_gene: TRBV30
j_gene: TRBJ2-3
d_gene: TRBD2
abundance: -
CDR3aa: CAWSDQRGGFTQYF
CDR3nt: TGTGCCTGGAGTGACCAGCGCGGGGGGTTCACGCAGTATTTT

v_gene: TRBV6-5
j_gene: TRBJ1-3
d_gene: TRBD1
abundance: once
CDR3aa: CASRDSGGSSNTIYF
CDR3nt: TGTGCCAGCAGGGACTCAGGGGGATCTTCAAACACCATATATTTT

v_gene: TRBV5-1
j_gene: TRBJ1-3
d_gene: -
abundance: -
CDR3aa: CASGDGSSGNTIYF
CDR3nt: TGCGCCAGCGGCGACGGTTCCTCTGGAAACACCATATATTTT

v_gene: TRBV4-1
j_gene: TRBJ2-1
d_gene: TRBD2
abundance: -
CDR3aa: CASSHPGLAGDNEQFF
CDR3nt: TGCGCCAGCAGCCACCCGGGACTAGCGGGGGACAATGAGCAGTTCTTC

v_gene: TRBV6-4
j_gene: TRBJ2-2
d_gene: TRBD2
abundance: -
CDR3aa: CASSRTSGSNTGELFF
CDR3nt: TGTGCCAGCAGCCGCACTAGCGGGAGTAACACCGGGGAGCTGTTTTTT

v_gene: TRBV27
j_gene: TRBJ2-7
d_gene: -
abundance: -
CDR3aa: CASSLGADSYEQYF
CDR3nt: TGTGCCAGCAGTTTAGGGGCGGACTCCTACGAGCAGTACTTC

v_gene: TRBV5-4
j_gene: TRBJ2-2
d_gene: -
abundance: -
CDR3aa: CASSSPANTGELFF
CDR3nt: TGTGCCAGCAGCTCCCCTGCGAACACCGGGGAGCTGTTTTTT

v_gene: TRBV10-3
j_gene: TRBJ2-7
d_gene: TRBD2
abundance: once
CDR3aa: CAIAAGDRGEQYF
CDR3nt: TGTGCCATAGCAGCGGGAGATCGCGGCGAGCAGTACTTC

v_gene: TRBV9
j_gene: TRBJ2-4
d_gene: -
abundance: -
CDR3aa: CASSQGHLAKNIQYF
CDR3nt: TGTGCCAGCAGCCAGGGACATCTAGCCAAAAACATTCAGTACTTC

v_gene: TRBV29-1
j_gene: TRBJ2-7
d_gene: -
abundance: -
CDR3aa: CSAGRPGSEQYF
CDR3nt: TGCAGCGCCGGTCGTCCGGGTAGTGAGCAGTACTTC

v_gene: TRBV10-3
j_gene: TRBJ2-5
d_gene: TRBD1
abundance: -
CDR3aa: CAISASGTAQETQYF
CDR3nt: TGTGCCATCAGTGCCTCCGGGACAGCCCAAGAGACCCAGTACTTC

v_gene: TRBV18
j_gene: TRBJ2-7
d_gene: TRBD2
abundance: once
CDR3aa: CASSRSGTSGSYEQYF
CDR3nt: TGTGCCAGCTCACGCTCCGGGACTAGCGGCTCCTACGAGCAGTACTTC

v_gene: TRBV7-2
j_gene: TRBJ2-2
d_gene: -
abundance: few
CDR3aa: CASSLGGRGNTGELFF
CDR3nt: TGTGCCAGCAGCTTAGGGGGCAGGGGAAACACCGGGGAGCTGTTTTTT

v_gene: TRBV5-1
j_gene: TRBJ2-3
d_gene: TRBD2
abundance: -
CDR3aa: CASSELGGLIDTQYF
CDR3nt: TGCGCCAGCAGCGAACTCGGGGGACTAATAGATACGCAGTATTTT

v_gene: TRBV7-6
j_gene: TRBJ2-7
d_gene: TRBD2
abundance: -
CDR3aa: CASSLGPAGGPYEQYF
CDR3nt: TGTGCCAGCAGCTTAGGCCCAGCGGGAGGGCCCTACGAGCAGTACTTC

v_gene: TRBV5-1
j_gene: TRBJ2-2
d_gene: TRBD2
abundance: -
CDR3aa: CASSLDGLAGGRNTGELFF
CDR3nt: TGCGCCAGCAGCTTGGACGGACTAGCGGGAGGAAGGAACACCGGGGAGCTGTTTTTT

v_gene: TRBV5-1
j_gene: TRBJ2-7
d_gene: -
abundance: -
CDR3aa: CASSTRSSYEQYF
CDR3nt: TGCGCCAGCAGCACTCGGAGCTCCTACGAGCAGTACTTC

v_gene: TRBV29-1
j_gene: TRBJ1-1
d_gene: -
abundance: -
CDR3aa: CSVEDSTTNTEAFF
CDR3nt: TGCAGCGTTGAAGATTCGACTACTAACACTGAAGCTTTCTTT

v_gene: TRBV2
j_gene: TRBJ2-1
d_gene: -
abundance: many
CDR3aa: CASSEQTGAGNEQFF
CDR3nt: TGTGCCAGCAGTGAACAGACCGGTGCCGGCAATGAGCAGTTCTTC

v_gene: TRBV30
j_gene: TRBJ1-1
d_gene: -
abundance: -
CDR3aa: CAWSVGGRNTEAFF
CDR3nt: TGTGCCTGGAGTGTAGGAGGGAGGAACACTGAAGCTTTCTTT

v_gene: TRBV18
j_gene: TRBJ2-5
d_gene: -
abundance: -
CDR3aa: CASSPQATGGETQYF
CDR3nt: TGTGCCAGCTCACCACAGGCCACGGGCGGAGAGACCCAGTACTTC

v_gene: TRBV7-9
j_gene: TRBJ2-3
d_gene: TRBD2
abundance: -
CDR3aa: CATTSGTTDTQYF
CDR3nt: TGTGCCACGACTAGCGGAACCACAGATACGCAGTATTTT

v_gene: TRBV7-2
j_gene: TRBJ1-2
d_gene: -
abundance: -
CDR3aa: CASSLEPGMAYGYTF
CDR3nt: TGTGCCAGCAGCTTAGAGCCAGGGATGGCCTATGGCTACACCTTC

v_gene: TRBV5-4
j_gene: TRBJ2-5
d_gene: TRBD2
abundance: -
CDR3aa: CASSWGTSGTGETQYF
CDR3nt: TGTGCCAGCAGCTGGGGGACTAGCGGGACGGGAGAGACCCAGTACTTC

v_gene: TRBV7-2
j_gene: TRBJ1-3
d_gene: -
abundance: -
CDR3aa: CASSLGGSGNTIYF
CDR3nt: TGTGCCAGCAGCTTAGGGGGATCTGGAAACACCATATACTTT

v_gene: TRBV5-1
j_gene: TRBJ2-3
d_gene: -
abundance: -
CDR3aa: CASSSGTLSTDTQYF
CDR3nt: TGCGCCAGCAGCTCAGGGACTCTTAGCACAGATACGCAGTATTTT

v_gene: TRBV2
j_gene: TRBJ1-5
d_gene: -
abundance: -
CDR3aa: CASSQGTNQPQHF
CDR3nt: TGTGCCAGCAGCCAGGGGACAAATCAGCCCCAGCATTTT

v_gene: TRBV6-1
j_gene: TRBJ1-4
d_gene: -
abundance: -
CDR3aa: CATQTTLGEKLFF
CDR3nt: TGTGCCACCCAGACAACCTTAGGAGAAAAACTGTTTTTT

v_gene: TRBV28
j_gene: TRBJ2-2
d_gene: -
abundance: -
CDR3aa: CATTENTGELFF
CDR3nt: TGTGCCACTACAGAGAACACCGGGGAGCTGTTTTTT

v_gene: TRBV11-2
j_gene: TRBJ1-3
d_gene: TRBD1
abundance: -
CDR3aa: CASSTGGIAGNTIYF
CDR3nt: TGTGCCAGCAGCACAGGGGGGATAGCTGGAAACACCATATATTTT

v_gene: TRBV19
j_gene: TRBJ1-1
d_gene: -
abundance: -
CDR3aa: CASSIDGVRGAFF
CDR3nt: TGTGCCAGTAGTATAGATGGGGTCCGCGGGGCTTTCTTT

v_gene: TRBV27
j_gene: TRBJ2-5
d_gene: -
abundance: -
CDR3aa: CASRPLRGSQYF
CDR3nt: TGTGCCAGCAGGCCACTTCGGGGGTCCCAGTACTTC

v_gene: TRBV7-3
j_gene: TRBJ2-1
d_gene: -
abundance: -
CDR3aa: CASSAQAQDNEQFF
CDR3nt: TGTGCCAGCAGCGCCCAAGCGCAGGACAATGAGCAGTTCTTC

v_gene: TRBV28
j_gene: TRBJ2-5
d_gene: -
abundance: -
CDR3aa: CATGTPQETQYF
CDR3nt: TGTGCCACCGGGACACCTCAAGAGACCCAGTACTTC

v_gene: TRBV10-2
j_gene: TRBJ2-3
d_gene: -
abundance: many
CDR3aa: CASSESDTQYF
CDR3nt: TGCGCCAGCAGTGAGTCGGATACGCAGTATTTT

v_gene: TRBV19
j_gene: TRBJ1-5
d_gene: -
abundance: once
CDR3aa: CASSIGAAGYQPQHF
CDR3nt: TGTGCCAGTAGTATAGGCGCGGCAGGCTATCAGCCCCAGCATTTT

v_gene: TRBV18
j_gene: TRBJ2-3
d_gene: -
abundance: few
CDR3aa: CASSPQTDTQYF
CDR3nt: TGTGCCAGCTCACCACAGACAGATACGCAGTATTTT

v_gene: TRBV5-5
j_gene: TRBJ2-5
d_gene: TRBD2
abundance: -
CDR3aa: CASSPRDYSQETQYF
CDR3nt: TGTGCCAGCAGCCCTAGGGACTACTCCCAAGAGACCCAGTACTTC

v_gene: TRBV28
j_gene: TRBJ2-2
d_gene: TRBD1
abundance: -
CDR3aa: CASSLRDRVSVNTGELFF
CDR3nt: TGTGCCAGCAGTTTAAGGGACAGGGTTTCCGTTAACACCGGGGAGCTGTTTTTT

v_gene: TRBV9
j_gene: TRBJ2-3
d_gene: TRBD2
abundance: -
CDR3aa: CASSVGLAGVSADTQYF
CDR3nt: TGTGCCAGCAGCGTAGGCCTAGCGGGAGTATCGGCAGATACGCAGTATTTT

v_gene: TRBV5-1
j_gene: TRBJ2-2
d_gene: -
abundance: -
CDR3aa: CASGRGWDTGELFF
CDR3nt: TGCGCCAGCGGAAGGGGCTGGGACACCGGGGAGCTGTTTTTT

v_gene: TRBV6-1
j_gene: TRBJ2-7
d_gene: TRBD1
abundance: -
CDR3aa: CASSEVRGREQYF
CDR3nt: TGTGCCAGCAGTGAAGTCAGGGGGCGCGAGCAGTACTTC

v_gene: TRBV7-7
j_gene: TRBJ2-5
d_gene: -
abundance: -
CDR3aa: CASSLERGETQYF
CDR3nt: TGTGCCAGCAGCTTAGAACGGGGGGAGACCCAGTACTTC

v_gene: TRBV2
j_gene: TRBJ2-5
d_gene: -
abundance: many
CDR3aa: CASTRSGQYQETQYF
CDR3nt: TGTGCCAGCACCCGCTCAGGACAGTACCAAGAGACCCAGTACTTC

v_gene: TRBV28
j_gene: TRBJ2-5
d_gene: -
abundance: -
CDR3aa: CASSLGWSGSETQYF
CDR3nt: TGTGCCAGCAGTTTAGGTTGGTCAGGTTCAGAGACCCAGTACTTC

v_gene: TRBV5-1
j_gene: TRBJ2-7
d_gene: TRBD1
abundance: many
CDR3aa: CASSLSGTGPEQYF
CDR3nt: TGCGCCAGCAGCTTGTCCGGGACAGGGCCCGAGCAGTACTTC

v_gene: TRBV2
j_gene: TRBJ2-3
d_gene: TRBD2
abundance: -
CDR3aa: CASSILAGPSTDTQYF
CDR3nt: TGTGCCAGCAGTATCCTAGCGGGGCCTAGCACAGATACGCAGTATTTT

v_gene: TRBV28
j_gene: TRBJ1-1
d_gene: TRBD1
abundance: -
CDR3aa: CASSVTGGLAFF
CDR3nt: TGTGCCAGCAGTGTGACAGGGGGCTTAGCTTTCTTT